This record covers a single T cell receptor beta chain. The antigen remains undetermined. These data come from a study of CD8 T cells in ankylosing spondylitis. Study-level points and caveats: Ankylosing spondylitis blood seemed to carry a telltale TCR beta motif made of under ten highly homologous variants.

V shed 6 bases, J shed 4 bases, and the junction held 4 bases outside the gene matches. The CDR3 is 14 amino acids. Germline V gene lookup returns CDR1 MNHNS and CDR2 SASEGT. Making the TCR beta libraries involved quantitative 5'-RACE with molecular barcodes. TCRdb independently ran MiXCR on the 5' RACE reads; one entry per CDR3 protein. The table lists 700,000 to 1,000,000 distinct CDR3 sequences, 12% of them singletons, with 0.51% in the top ten. The sequenced sample consisted of blood, either unsorted or a sorted T cell fraction (not recorded which). This clonotype was sampled from a male donor with ankylosing spondylitis. The rearrangement uses TRBV6-1 and TRBJ2-3, with 10 positions matching TRBD2. CDR3 DNA: TGTGCCAGCAGGTCGGGACTAGCGCCAGATACGCAGTATTTT. It specifies CASRSGLAPDTQYF.